The 14 T cell receptor beta chains given below trace back to one sample, sequenced in a study of T cell responses to AZD1222 COVID-19 vaccine (dated by TCRdb to the early 2020s). The time point label corresponds to: baseline before first vaccination. Libraries were built with the immunoSEQ multiplex PCR assay. In TCRdb, the immuneACCESS table is reduced to in-frame sequences with V and J assigned. These tables do not hold every clone; where another copy was compared, an unresolved V gene accounts for under half, and the others remain unexplained. The table for this sample lists some 130,000 clones; over 85% of them were counted only once. The ten largest clones capture under 2.5% of the sample. Material: peripheral blood, obtained on day 0 of AZD1222 vaccination. The source of these receptors is an adult in good health.

The chain is built from TRBV27 and TRBJ2-1, with 10 bases matching TRBD2. CDR3 size: 12 residues. Germline CDR1 MNHEY, CDR2 SMNVEV (reference sequence). The CDR3 here is CATLSGRDEQFF. CDR3 DNA sequence: TGTGCTACCCTAAGCGGGAGGGATGAGCAGTTCTTC.

The rearrangement links TRBV27 to TRBJ1-3, with 8 bases matching TRBD1. CDR1 is MNHEY, CDR2 SMNVEV, per germline (reference sequence). This CDR3 spans 17 amino acids. V shed 2 bases, J shed 4 bases, and the junction held 10 bases outside the gene matches. This CDR3 is CASSLTPKTGVGNTIYF. The CDR3 DNA reads TGTGCCAGCAGTTTAACCCCTAAGACAGGGGTCGGAAACACCATATATTTT.

The chain links TRBV6-1 to TRBJ2-1; 8 bases agree with TRBD2. With 2 bases clipped from V and 7 bases from J, the junction kept 7 bases outside the gene matches. The CDR3 contains 15 residues. Germline loops: CDR1 MNHNS, CDR2 SASEGT. CDR3 coding DNA: TGTGCCAGCAGTGAATCGAGCGGGAGCGGGAATGAGCAGTTCTTC. Its translation: CASSESSGSGNEQFF.

A few counts support this clone. The chain has TRBV7-2 and TRBJ1-1; D is ambiguous. Looked up from germline, CDR1 is SGHTA and CDR2 is FQGNSA. The CDR3 consists of 13 residues. Trimming removed 4 bases from V and 1 base from J, with 7 bases in between. This chain's CDR3 is CASSSQKNTEAFF. The CDR3 DNA reads as TGTGCCAGCAGCTCACAAAAGAACACTGAAGCTTTCTTT.

The chain links TRBV5-1 to TRBJ2-7, with 9 nucleotides matching TRBD2. Losses at the gene ends were 0 bases for V and 4 bases for J; bases not matched to a gene: 5. CDR1 and CDR2 from the germline V gene are SGHRS and YFSETQ. The CDR3 spans 15 residues. Written as DNA, the CDR3 is TGCGCCAGCAGCTTGGAGACTAGCGGAACTTACGAGCAGTACTTC. Its protein product is CASSLETSGTYEQYF.

Here the CDR3 DNA reads TGTGCCAGCAGCCGTGGGGAGGACCGTGGGACAGGGAATCCAATGCGAGATCAGCCCCAGCATTTT. Translation: CASSRGEDRGTGNPMRDQPQHF. This chain links TRBV21-1 with TRBJ1-5; TRBD1, the table's D call, was not compared with the DNA. TRBV21-1 is marked as a pseudogene. This CDR3 region has 22 residues.

V and J are TRBV7-2 and TRBJ2-1; D is uncertain. Germline V gene sequence: CDR1 SGHTA, CDR2 FQGNSA. CDR3 length: 18 amino acids. The V and J ends lost 5 bases and 0 bases respectively, with 20 bases between them. The CDR3 nucleotides are TGTGCCAGCAGCAGGAAAATTCGAACTAAGAGCTCCTACAATGAGCAGTTCTTC. Protein sequence: CASSRKIRTKSSYNEQFF. The full variable domain, in which reference TRBV7-2 and TRBJ2-1 provide the parts outside the CDR3, is GAGVSQSPSNKVTEKGKDVELRCDPISGHTALYWYRQSLGQGLEFLIYFQGNSAPDKSGLPSDRFSAERTGGSVSTLTIQRTQQEDSAVYLCASSRKIRTKSSYNEQFFGPGTRLTVL.

The V call is TRBV28, the J call TRBJ2-2; 12 nucleotides align to TRBD1. Trimming at V came to 3 bases and at J to 4 bases, leaving 12 bases not matched to a gene. This CDR3 region has 19 residues. Germline V gene sequence: CDR1 MDHEN, CDR2 SYDVKM. Here the CDR3 reads CASSLIWDRGRSRTGELFF. In DNA, the CDR3 is TGTGCCAGCAGTTTGATTTGGGACAGGGGGCGTTCACGCACCGGGGAGCTGTTTTTT.

This clone was counted a few times. The chain employs TRBV9 and TRBJ1-1; D gene ambiguous. CDR1 and CDR2 (germline): SGDLS, YYNGEE. The CDR3 length is 15 residues. V lost 3 bases to trimming and J lost 1 base, with 13 bases between them. The CDR3 coding sequence is TGTGCCAGCAGCGGTTCTCTGGAGTGGAACACTGAAGCTTTCTTT. This gives the protein CASSGSLEWNTEAFF.

This chain uses TRBV5-1 with TRBJ1-1; 8 bases map to TRBD1. CDR1 SGHRS and CDR2 YFSETQ come from the germline V gene. The V and J ends lost 3 bases and 5 bases, in that order; junction bases with no gene match: 3. CDR3 length: 13 residues. The CDR3 DNA follows: TGCGCCAGCAGCTCGGACAGGGAAACTGAAGCTTTCTTT. It encodes CASSSDRETEAFF.

V and J are TRBV4-1 and TRBJ1-5; D is unclear. The ends were cut back, 4 bases at V and 5 bases at J, with 21 bases in the middle. Per the germline V gene, CDR1 is MGHRA and CDR2 is YSYEKL. CDR3 size: 17 residues. The CDR3 DNA sequence: TGCGCCAGCAGCCCCTTTCTCGGGTCGGACGGCTATCAGCCCCAGCATTTT. This gives the protein CASSPFLGSDGYQPQHF.

J is TRBJ1-5 and V is TRBV6-2 or TRBV6-3; no clear D. CDR1 and CDR2 from the germline V gene are MNHEY and SVGEGT. V lost 2 bases and J 3 bases, leaving 8 bases between the germline ends. This CDR3 has 14 amino acids. This chain's CDR3 is CASSYGGNNQPQHF. CDR3 nucleotide sequence: TGTGCCAGCAGTTACGGCGGGAACAATCAGCCCCAGCATTTT.

The rearrangement uses TRBV11-1 and TRBJ2-3; 7 bases line up with TRBD2. V was pared by 1 base and J by 2 bases, with 3 bases of the junction left unmatched. Germline CDR1 is SGHAT and CDR2 is FQDESV (reference sequence). The CDR3 length is 15 residues. As DNA, the CDR3 is TGTGCCAGCAGCTTAGGCGGGAGAGCCACAGATACGCAGTATTTT. Protein product: CASSLGGRATDTQYF.

The chain carries TRBV7-9 and TRBJ2-7; no clear D. The CDR3 sequence is 17 residues long. CDR1 SEHNR and CDR2 FQNEAQ come from the germline V gene (reference sequence). Trimming shortened V by 0 bases and J by 4 bases, and 19 bases separated the two germline ends. The CDR3 DNA is TGTGCCAGCAGCTTAGCGTCCTCGGCATCTGCTAATTACGAGCAGTACTTC. Its translation is CASSLASSASANYEQYF.